This TCR beta chain was observed in a study of blood T cell repertoires in COVID-19. Study-wide context: Both acute and convalescent COVID-19 samples were obtained from the United States, Italy and Spain. T cells, B-cell-depleted T cells, or PBMCs supplied cDNA or gDNA.

Unmatched junction bases numbered 9, after V lost 4 bases and J lost 1 base. The germline CDR1 and CDR2 sequences are MGHRA and YSYEKL. The CDR3 sequence is 17 residues long. Original processing notes: The authors estimated nucleated cell counts from reference gene primer amplification. Sequenced by immunoSEQ multiplex PCR; TCRdb stores in-frame clones only, minus some. V, J and clone size are taken as reported in that table, and D and trimming were inferred from the DNA itself. The data show some 150,000 clones, with 80% seen just once and about 0.58% held by the top ten. The chain is built from TRBV4-1 and TRBJ2-3; 9 bases map to TRBD2. Sequencing was performed on peripheral blood. The sequence derives from a man in his 60s with acute or convalescent COVID-19. Here the CDR3 DNA reads TGCGCCAGCAGCCGTGTAGCGGGCGGGGGGGGCACAGATACGCAGTATTTT. This codes for CASSRVAGGGGTDTQYF.